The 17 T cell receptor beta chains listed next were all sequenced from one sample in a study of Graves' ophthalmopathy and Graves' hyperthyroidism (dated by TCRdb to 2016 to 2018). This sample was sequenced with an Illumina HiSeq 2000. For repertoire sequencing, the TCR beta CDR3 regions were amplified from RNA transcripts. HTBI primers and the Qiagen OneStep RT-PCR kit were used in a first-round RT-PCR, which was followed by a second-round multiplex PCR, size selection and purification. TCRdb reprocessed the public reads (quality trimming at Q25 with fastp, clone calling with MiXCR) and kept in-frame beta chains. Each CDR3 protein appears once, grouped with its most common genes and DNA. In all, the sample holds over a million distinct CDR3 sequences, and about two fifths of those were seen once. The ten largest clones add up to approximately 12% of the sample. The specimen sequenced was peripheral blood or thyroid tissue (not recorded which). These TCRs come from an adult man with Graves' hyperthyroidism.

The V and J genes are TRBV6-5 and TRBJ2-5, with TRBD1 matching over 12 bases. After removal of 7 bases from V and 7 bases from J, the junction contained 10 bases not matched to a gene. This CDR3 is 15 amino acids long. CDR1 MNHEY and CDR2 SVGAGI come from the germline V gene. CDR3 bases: TGTGCCAGCAACACCGGGACAGGGGGCTTGGGGACCCAGTACTTC. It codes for CASNTGTGGLGTQYF.

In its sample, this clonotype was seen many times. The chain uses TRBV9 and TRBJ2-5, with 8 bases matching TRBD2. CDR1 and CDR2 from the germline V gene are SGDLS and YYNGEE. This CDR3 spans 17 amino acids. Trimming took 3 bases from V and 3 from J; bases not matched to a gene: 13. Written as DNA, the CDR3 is TGTGCCAGCAGCGGCGGGGGACTAGGTAGCTTGAAAGAGACCCAGTACTTC. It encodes CASSGGGLGSLKETQYF.

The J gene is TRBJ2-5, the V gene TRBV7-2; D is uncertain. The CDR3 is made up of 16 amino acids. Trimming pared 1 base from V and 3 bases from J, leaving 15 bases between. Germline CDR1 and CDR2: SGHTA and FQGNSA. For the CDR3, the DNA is TGTGCCAGCAGCTTAGGAGTCGTCCCTGTCGAAGAGACCCAGTACTTC. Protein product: CASSLGVVPVEETQYF.

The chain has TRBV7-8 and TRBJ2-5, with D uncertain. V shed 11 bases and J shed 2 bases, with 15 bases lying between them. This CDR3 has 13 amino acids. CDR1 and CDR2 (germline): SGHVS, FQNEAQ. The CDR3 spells CADPLRLQETQYF. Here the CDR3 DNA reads TGTGCCGACCCACTAAGGCTTCAAGAGACCCAGTACTTC. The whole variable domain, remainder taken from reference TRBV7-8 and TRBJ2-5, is GAGVSQSPRYKVAKRGQDVALRCDPISGHVSLFWYQQALGQGPEFLTYFQNEAQLDKSGLPSDRFFAERPEGSVSTLKIQRTQQEDSAVYLCADPLRLQETQYFGPGTRLLVL.

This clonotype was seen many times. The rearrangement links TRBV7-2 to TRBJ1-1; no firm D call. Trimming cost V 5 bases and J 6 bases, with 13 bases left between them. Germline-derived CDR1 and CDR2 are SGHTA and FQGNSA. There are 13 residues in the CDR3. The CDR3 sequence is CASSPGQLPEAFF. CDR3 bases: TGTGCCAGCAGCCCTGGGCAACTCCCTGAAGCTTTCTTT. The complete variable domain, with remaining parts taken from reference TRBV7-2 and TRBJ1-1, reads GAGVSQSPSNKVTEKGKDVELRCDPISGHTALYWYRQSLGQGLEFLIYFQGNSAPDKSGLPSDRFSAERTGGSVSTLTIQRTQQEDSAVYLCASSPGQLPEAFFGQGTRLTVV.

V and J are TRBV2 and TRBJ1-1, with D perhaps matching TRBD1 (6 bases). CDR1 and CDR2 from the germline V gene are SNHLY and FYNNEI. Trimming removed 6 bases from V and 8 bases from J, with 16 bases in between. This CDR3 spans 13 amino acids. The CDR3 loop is CASSYTGPGEAFF. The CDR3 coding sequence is TGTGCCAGCAGCTACACAGGGCCGGGAGAAGCTTTCTTT. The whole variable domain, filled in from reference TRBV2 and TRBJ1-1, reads EPEVTQTPSHQVTQMGQEVILRCVPISNHLYFYWYRQILGQKVEFLVSFYNNEISEKSEIFDDQFSVERPDGSNFTLKIRSTKLEDSAMYFCASSYTGPGEAFFGQGTRLTVV.

This CDR3 reads CASSLRTGGSGVTGELFF. The CDR3 region has the DNA TGTGCCAGCAGCCTGCGGACAGGGGGCTCGGGCGTGACCGGGGAGCTGTTTTTT. The V gene is TRBV9, the J gene TRBJ2-2; TRBD1 matches at 11 bases. There are 18 residues in the CDR3. J was trimmed by 5 bases and V by 4 bases; bases with no gene match: 13. Germline CDR1 reads SGDLS; CDR2 reads YYNGEE.

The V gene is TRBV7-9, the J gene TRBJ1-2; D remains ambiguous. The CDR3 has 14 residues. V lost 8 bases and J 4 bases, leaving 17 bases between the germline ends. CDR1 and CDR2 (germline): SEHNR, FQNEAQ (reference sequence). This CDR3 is CASSPPADFYGYTF. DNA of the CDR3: TGTGCCAGCTCACCACCGGCAGACTTCTATGGCTACACCTTC.

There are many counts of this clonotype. The CDR3 is CSAPESGANVLTF. The CDR3 DNA reads TGCAGTGCTCCGGAATCTGGGGCCAACGTCCTGACTTTC. J is TRBJ2-6 and V is TRBV20-1; no clear D. The germline V and J ends were trimmed by 5 bases and 1 base, with 6 bases remaining between them. Germline values: CDR1 DFQATT, CDR2 SNEGSKA (reference sequence). The CDR3 length is 13 residues.

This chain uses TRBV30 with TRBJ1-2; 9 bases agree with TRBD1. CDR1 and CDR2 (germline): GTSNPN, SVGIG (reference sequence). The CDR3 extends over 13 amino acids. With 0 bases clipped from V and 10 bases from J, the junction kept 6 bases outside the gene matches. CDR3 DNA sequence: TGTGCCTGGAGTGTATTGGGGACAGGGTTCTACACCTTC. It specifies CAWSVLGTGFYTF.

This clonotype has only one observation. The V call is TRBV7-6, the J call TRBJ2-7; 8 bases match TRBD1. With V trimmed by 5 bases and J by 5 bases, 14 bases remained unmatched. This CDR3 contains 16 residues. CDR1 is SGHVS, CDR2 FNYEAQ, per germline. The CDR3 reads CASSNPLRQGPNEQYF. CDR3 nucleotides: TGTGCCAGCAGCAACCCCCTGAGACAGGGGCCCAACGAGCAGTACTTC.

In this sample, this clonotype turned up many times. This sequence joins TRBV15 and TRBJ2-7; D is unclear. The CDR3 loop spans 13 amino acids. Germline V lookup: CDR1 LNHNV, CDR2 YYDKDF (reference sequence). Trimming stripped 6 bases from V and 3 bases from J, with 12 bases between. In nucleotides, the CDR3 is TGTGCCACCAGTGTCAGTGGAAGCTACGAGCAGTACTTC. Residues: CATSVSGSYEQYF.

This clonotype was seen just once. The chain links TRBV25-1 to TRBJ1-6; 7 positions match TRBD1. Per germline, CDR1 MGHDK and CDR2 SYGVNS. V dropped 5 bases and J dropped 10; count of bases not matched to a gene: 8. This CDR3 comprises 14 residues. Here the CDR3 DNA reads TGTGCCAGCAGTCGGAGACAGGGTTCGTCACCCCTCCACTTT. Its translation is CASSRRQGSSPLHF.

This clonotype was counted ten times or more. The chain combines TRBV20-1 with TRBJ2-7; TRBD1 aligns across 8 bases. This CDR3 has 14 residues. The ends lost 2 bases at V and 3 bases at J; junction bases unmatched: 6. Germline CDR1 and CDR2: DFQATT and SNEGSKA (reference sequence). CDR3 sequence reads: CSARSPDRVYEQYF. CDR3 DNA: TGCAGTGCTAGAAGCCCGGACAGGGTCTACGAGCAGTACTTC.

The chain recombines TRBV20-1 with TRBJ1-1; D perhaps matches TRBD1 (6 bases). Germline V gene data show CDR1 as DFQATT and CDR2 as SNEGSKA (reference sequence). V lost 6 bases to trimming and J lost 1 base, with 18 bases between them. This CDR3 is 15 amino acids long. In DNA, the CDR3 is TGCAGTGCCGCACTTAGAGGACAGTCGAACACTGAAGCTTTCTTT. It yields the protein CSAALRGQSNTEAFF.

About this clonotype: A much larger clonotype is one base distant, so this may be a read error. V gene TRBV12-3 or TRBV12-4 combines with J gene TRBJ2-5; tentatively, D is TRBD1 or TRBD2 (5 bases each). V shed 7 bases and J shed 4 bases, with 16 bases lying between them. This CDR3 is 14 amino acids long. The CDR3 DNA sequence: TGTGCCAGCAATGAGGGCAGGGTAGGAGAGACCCAGTACTTC. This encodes CASNEGRVGETQYF.

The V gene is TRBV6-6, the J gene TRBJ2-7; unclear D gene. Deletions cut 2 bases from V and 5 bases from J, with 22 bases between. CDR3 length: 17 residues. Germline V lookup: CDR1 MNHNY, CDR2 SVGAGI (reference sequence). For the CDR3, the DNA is TGTGCCAGCAGTTACGGTGGTTTTCGGAGCCTGGTCGACGAGCAGTACTTC. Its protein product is CASSYGGFRSLVDEQYF.